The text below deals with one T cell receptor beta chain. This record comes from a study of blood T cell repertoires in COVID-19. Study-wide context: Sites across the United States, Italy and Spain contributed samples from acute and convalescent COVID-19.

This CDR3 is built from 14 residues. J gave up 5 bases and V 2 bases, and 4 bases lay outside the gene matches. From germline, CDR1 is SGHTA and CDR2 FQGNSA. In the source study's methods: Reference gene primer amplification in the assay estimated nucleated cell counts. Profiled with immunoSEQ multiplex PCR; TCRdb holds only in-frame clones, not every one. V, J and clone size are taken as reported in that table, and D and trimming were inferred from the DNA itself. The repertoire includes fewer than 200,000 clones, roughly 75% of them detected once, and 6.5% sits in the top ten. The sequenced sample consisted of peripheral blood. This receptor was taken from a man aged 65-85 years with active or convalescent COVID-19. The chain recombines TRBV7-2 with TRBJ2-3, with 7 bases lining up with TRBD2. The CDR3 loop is CASSLNGGGDTQYF. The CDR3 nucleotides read TGTGCCAGCAGCTTAAATGGCGGGGGAGATACGCAGTATTTT.